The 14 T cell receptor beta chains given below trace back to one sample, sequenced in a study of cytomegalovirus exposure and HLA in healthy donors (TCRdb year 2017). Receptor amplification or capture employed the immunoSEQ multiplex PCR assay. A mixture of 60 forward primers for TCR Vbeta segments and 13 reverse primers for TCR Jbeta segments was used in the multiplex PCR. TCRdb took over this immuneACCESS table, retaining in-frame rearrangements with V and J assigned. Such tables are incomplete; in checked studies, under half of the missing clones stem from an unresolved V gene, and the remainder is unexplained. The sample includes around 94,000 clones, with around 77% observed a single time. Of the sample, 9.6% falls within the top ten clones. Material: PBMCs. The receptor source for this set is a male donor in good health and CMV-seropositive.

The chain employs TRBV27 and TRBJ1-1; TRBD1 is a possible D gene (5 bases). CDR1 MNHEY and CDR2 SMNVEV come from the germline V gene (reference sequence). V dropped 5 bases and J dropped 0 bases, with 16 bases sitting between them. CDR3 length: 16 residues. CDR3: CASSPPTARMNTEAFF. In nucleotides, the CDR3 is TGTGCCAGCAGTCCCCCGACAGCCAGGATGAACACTGAAGCTTTCTTT.

CDR3 residues: CASSLGSEGAIPYEQYF. In nucleotides, the CDR3 is TGTGCCAGCAGCTTAGGCTCTGAGGGAGCGATTCCCTACGAGCAGTACTTC. V usage is TRBV7-8 and J usage is TRBJ2-7, with D tentatively TRBD2 (5 bases). Germline CDR1 is SGHVS and CDR2 is FQNEAQ. CDR3 length: 17 residues. Trimming shortened V by 1 base and J by 2 bases, and 18 bases separated the two germline ends.

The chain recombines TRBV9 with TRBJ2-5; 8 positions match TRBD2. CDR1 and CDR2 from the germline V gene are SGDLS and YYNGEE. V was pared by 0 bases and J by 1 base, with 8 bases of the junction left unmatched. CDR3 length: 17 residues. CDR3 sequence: CASSVGGSGGLQETQYF. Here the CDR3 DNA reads TGTGCCAGCAGCGTAGGAGGCAGCGGGGGACTCCAAGAGACCCAGTACTTC.

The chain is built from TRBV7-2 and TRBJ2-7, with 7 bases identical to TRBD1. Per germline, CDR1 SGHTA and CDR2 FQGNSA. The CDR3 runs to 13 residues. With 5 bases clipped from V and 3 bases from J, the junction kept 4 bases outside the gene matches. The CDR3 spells CASSAGQDYEQYF. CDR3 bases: TGTGCCAGCAGCGCTGGACAGGACTACGAGCAGTACTTC. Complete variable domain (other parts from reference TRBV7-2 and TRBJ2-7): GAGVSQSPSNKVTEKGKDVELRCDPISGHTALYWYRQSLGQGLEFLIYFQGNSAPDKSGLPSDRFSAERTGGSVSTLTIQRTQQEDSAVYLCASSAGQDYEQYFGPGTRLTVT.

The CDR3 coding sequence is TGTGCCAGCGGAATACAGGGGAACACTGAAGCTTTCTTT. Its protein is CASGIQGNTEAFF. The chain links TRBV7-2 to TRBJ1-1; the D gene is possibly TRBD1 (6 bases). The germline gives CDR1 SGHTA, CDR2 FQGNSA. The CDR3 loop spans 13 amino acids. Trimming removed 8 bases at V and 1 base at J, with 11 bases between.

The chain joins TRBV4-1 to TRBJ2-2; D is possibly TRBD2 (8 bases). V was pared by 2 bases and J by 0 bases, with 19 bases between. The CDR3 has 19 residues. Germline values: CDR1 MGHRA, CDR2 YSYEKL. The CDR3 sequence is CASSQSSSGGQTNTGELFF. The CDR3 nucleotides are TGCGCCAGCAGCCAATCCTCCAGCGGGGGACAGACGAACACCGGGGAGCTGTTTTTT.

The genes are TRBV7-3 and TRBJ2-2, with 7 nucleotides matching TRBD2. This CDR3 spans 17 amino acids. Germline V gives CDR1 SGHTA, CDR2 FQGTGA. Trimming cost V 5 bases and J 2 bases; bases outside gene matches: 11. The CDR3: CASSPNGGIDNTGELFF. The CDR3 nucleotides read TGTGCCAGCAGCCCCAACGGGGGGATAGATAACACCGGGGAGCTGTTTTTT.

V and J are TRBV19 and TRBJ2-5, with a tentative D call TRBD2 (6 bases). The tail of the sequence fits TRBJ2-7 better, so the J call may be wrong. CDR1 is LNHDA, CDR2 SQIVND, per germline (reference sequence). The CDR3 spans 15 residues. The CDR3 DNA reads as TGTGCCAGTAGTCCTGCGGGGTGGGGAATTTACGAGCAGTACTTC. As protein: CASSPAGWGIYEQYF.

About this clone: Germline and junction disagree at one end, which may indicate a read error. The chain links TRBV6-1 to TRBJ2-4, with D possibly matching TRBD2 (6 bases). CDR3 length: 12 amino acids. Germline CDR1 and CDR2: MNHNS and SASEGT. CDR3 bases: TGTGCCAGCAGTGAAGGAGGCAGGAGGGCAAACTTC. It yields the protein CASSEGGRRANF.

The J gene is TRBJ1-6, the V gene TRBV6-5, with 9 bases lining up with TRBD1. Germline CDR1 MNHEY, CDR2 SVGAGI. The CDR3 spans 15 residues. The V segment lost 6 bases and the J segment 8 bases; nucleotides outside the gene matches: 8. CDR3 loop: CASSSWRTGDSPLHF. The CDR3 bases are TGTGCCAGCAGCTCCTGGAGGACAGGGGATTCACCCCTCCACTTT.

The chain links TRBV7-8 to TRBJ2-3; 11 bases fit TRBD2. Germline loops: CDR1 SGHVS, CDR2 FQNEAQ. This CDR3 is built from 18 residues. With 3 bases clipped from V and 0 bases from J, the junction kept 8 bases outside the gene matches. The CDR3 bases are TGTGCCAGCAGCTTCCGACTAGCGGGGATCACTAGCACAGATACGCAGTATTTT. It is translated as CASSFRLAGITSTDTQYF. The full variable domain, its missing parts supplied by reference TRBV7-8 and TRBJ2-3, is GAGVSQSPRYKVAKRGQDVALRCDPISGHVSLFWYQQALGQGPEFLTYFQNEAQLDKSGLPSDRFFAERPEGSVSTLKIQRTQQEDSAVYLCASSFRLAGITSTDTQYFGPGTRLTVL.

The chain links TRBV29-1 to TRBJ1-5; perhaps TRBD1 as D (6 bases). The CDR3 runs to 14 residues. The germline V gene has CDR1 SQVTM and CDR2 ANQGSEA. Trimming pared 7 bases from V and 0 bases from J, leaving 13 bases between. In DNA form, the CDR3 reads TGCAGCGCATCACAGGGTTTTAGCAATCAGCCCCAGCATTTT. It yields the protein CSASQGFSNQPQHF.

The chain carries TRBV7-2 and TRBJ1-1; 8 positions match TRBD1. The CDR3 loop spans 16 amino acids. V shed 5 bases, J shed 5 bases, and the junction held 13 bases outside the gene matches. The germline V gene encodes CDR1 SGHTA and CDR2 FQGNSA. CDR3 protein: CASSPRRAGGGTEAFF. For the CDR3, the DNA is TGTGCCAGCAGCCCCCGCCGCGCAGGGGGCGGGACTGAAGCTTTCTTT.

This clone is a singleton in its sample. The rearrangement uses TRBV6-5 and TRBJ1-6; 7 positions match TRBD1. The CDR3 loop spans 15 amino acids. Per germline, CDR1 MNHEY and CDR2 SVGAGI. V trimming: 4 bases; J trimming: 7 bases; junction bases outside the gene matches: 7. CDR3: CASSSDRPPNSPLHF. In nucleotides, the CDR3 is TGTGCCAGCAGTTCGGACAGGCCCCCAAATTCACCCCTCCACTTT.